These 20 T cell receptor beta chains were all obtained from the same sample, sequenced in a study of CD8+ T cells in alopecia areata. RNA extraction was followed by reverse transcription into cDNA, which acted as the sequencing template. The assay was immunoSEQ multiplex PCR, and TCRdb's table has in-frame clones only and misses some. The sample has 150,000 or so clones; just over 65% are singletons. The specimen comprised CD8+ T cells sorted from blood, sampled at week 0. These receptors came from a human donor with alopecia areata.

The chain joins TRBV27 to TRBJ1-1, with 11 bases lining up with TRBD1. J gave up 10 bases and V 5 bases, and 6 bases lay outside the gene matches. The V gene's germline CDR1 is MNHEY and CDR2 SMNVEV (reference sequence). CDR3 length equals 13 residues. CDR3 bases: TGTGCCAGCAGTGTCGGGACAGGGGGGCGAGCTTTCTTT. This translates into CASSVGTGGRAFF.

In its sample, this clone was seen once. The chain couples TRBV4-2 to TRBJ2-2, with D possibly TRBD2 on 6 matching bases. Looked up from germline, CDR1 is LGHNA and CDR2 is YNFKEQ. CDR3 length equals 16 residues. V was trimmed by 5 bases and J by 1 base, leaving 14 bases between them. DNA for the CDR3: TGTGCCAGCAGCTCCGGAGGGTGGGGGAACACCGGGGAGCTGTTTTTT. It translates to CASSSGGWGNTGELFF.

V and J are TRBV4-2 and TRBJ1-1; possibly TRBD1 for D (6 bases). The CDR3 is 14 residues long. The V and J ends lost 4 bases and 3 bases respectively, with 12 bases between them. Germline V gives CDR1 LGHNA, CDR2 YNFKEQ. DNA of the CDR3: TGTGCCAGCAGCCCATCACCAGGGGACACTGAAGCTTTCTTT. Its protein is CASSPSPGDTEAFF.

The chain employs TRBV4-1 and TRBJ2-3; D remains ambiguous. V was cut by 3 bases and J by 0 bases, with 10 bases left in between. This CDR3 comprises 15 residues. Germline CDR1 MGHRA, CDR2 YSYEKL. The CDR3: CASSHEDASTDTQYF. The CDR3 DNA reads TGCGCCAGCAGCCATGAGGACGCTAGCACAGATACGCAGTATTTT.

This clone has just a few counts. This chain uses TRBV29-1 with TRBJ2-1; D remains ambiguous. CDR3 length equals 14 residues. V lost 1 base and J lost 3, with 10 bases in between. Germline V gene lookup returns CDR1 SQVTM and CDR2 ANQGSEA. CDR3 sequence: CSVEGTNRYNEQFF. The CDR3 region has the DNA TGCAGCGTTGAAGGAACCAATCGCTACAATGAGCAGTTCTTC.

With respect to this clone: The same CDR3 can be traced to other DNA sequences in this sample. The CDR3 bases are TGTGCCAGCAGCGTAGCGGGGGACAGCTCCTACGAGCAGTACTTC. Translation: CASSVAGDSSYEQYF. The gene calls are TRBV9 and TRBJ2-7; a weak D match, TRBD1 (7 bases). Trimming took 0 bases from V and 0 from J, leaving 10 bases between them. Germline CDR1 SGDLS, CDR2 YYNGEE. This CDR3 has 15 amino acids.

This chain connects TRBV7-9 to TRBJ2-7; D is unresolved. This CDR3 spans 12 amino acids. Germline CDR1 and CDR2: SEHNR and FQNEAQ (reference sequence). V was trimmed by 5 bases and J by 3 bases, leaving 8 bases between them. Here the CDR3 DNA reads TGTGCCAGCAGCCCCAACCACTACGAGCAGTACTTC. Protein: CASSPNHYEQYF.

The chain employs TRBV23-1 and TRBJ2-1, with D maybe TRBD2 (5 bases). TRBV23-1 is labeled an ORF, and its function is uncertain. The CDR3 has 15 amino acids. V dropped 3 bases and J dropped 9 bases, with 18 bases sitting between them. The CDR3 DNA reads TGCGCCAGCAGTCATAGGAGACGACGGACTGGTGAGCAGTTCTTC. This translates into CASSHRRRRTGEQFF.

This rearrangement joins TRBV13 to TRBJ2-3; 9 nucleotides match TRBD2. The CDR3 is 19 amino acids. Germline CDR1 is PRHDT and CDR2 is FYEKMQ (reference sequence). V lost 4 bases, J lost 0 bases, and 14 bases stayed unmatched. For the CDR3, the DNA is TGTGCCAGCAGCTCTAACTTAGCGGGGGTGTCTACTAGCACAGATACGCAGTATTTT. It yields the protein CASSSNLAGVSTSTDTQYF.

J is TRBJ1-3 and V is TRBV29-1; D perhaps matches TRBD1 (6 bases). Germline CDR1 reads SQVTM; CDR2 reads ANQGSEA. The CDR3 extends over 12 amino acids. Trimming took 4 bases from V and 4 from J, leaving 8 bases between them. This CDR3 reads CSVAGVGNTIYF. In DNA form, the CDR3 reads TGCAGCGTTGCAGGGGTGGGAAACACCATATATTTT.

The gene calls are TRBV4-1 and TRBJ2-7; D ambiguous. Trimming left V 2 bases short and J 7 bases short, with 9 bases between. From germline, CDR1 is MGHRA and CDR2 YSYEKL. CDR3 length: 12 amino acids. The CDR3 reads CASSQRPGEQYF. The CDR3 region has the DNA TGCGCCAGCAGCCAACGCCCTGGGGAGCAGTACTTC.

This clone has just one count. This chain uses TRBV6-5 with TRBJ2-2; D uncertain. This CDR3 spans 11 amino acids. The V gene lost 6 bases and the J gene lost 8 bases, with 7 bases spanning the gap. Germline assignment: CDR1 MNHEY and CDR2 SVGAGI. CDR3 sequence (DNA): TGTGCCAGCAGCCGCGGAGGGGAGCTGTTTTTT. Translation gives CASSRGGELFF.

This clone has a count of ten or more. The chain couples TRBV6-6 to TRBJ2-7; unclear D gene. The CDR3 contains 13 residues. Germline CDR1 is MNHNY and CDR2 is SVGAGI (reference sequence). Trimming removed 0 bases from V and 4 bases from J, with 7 bases in between. In DNA form, the CDR3 reads TGTGCCAGCAGTTACTCGAATCTATACGAGCAGTACTTC. This gives the protein CASSYSNLYEQYF.

This clone is a singleton in its sample. The chain carries TRBV7-6 and TRBJ2-7; 7 nucleotides agree with TRBD1. CDR3 length: 14 residues. Germline CDR1 is SGHVS and CDR2 is FNYEAQ. The junction had 4 bases not matched to a gene; V was cut back by 1 base and J by 4 bases. CDR3 loop: CASSLVGTEYEQYF. The CDR3 coding sequence is TGTGCCAGCAGCTTAGTAGGGACAGAGTACGAGCAGTACTTC.

J is TRBJ2-3 and V is TRBV11-2; D unclear. CDR1 SGHAT and CDR2 FQNNGV come from the germline V gene. CDR3 size: 14 residues. Trimming removed 5 bases from V and 5 bases from J, with 14 bases in between. DNA of the CDR3: TGTGCCAGCAGCCTCCGGACGGGCCAAGATACGCAGTATTTT. Encoded protein: CASSLRTGQDTQYF.

The rearrangement uses TRBV6-1 and TRBJ1-6, with D uncertain. V lost 3 bases to trimming and J lost 7 bases, with 10 bases between them. The CDR3 has 14 amino acids. From germline, CDR1 is MNHNS and CDR2 SASEGT. The CDR3 sequence is CASSDFGENSPLHF. CDR3 DNA sequence: TGTGCCAGCAGTGATTTCGGGGAAAATTCACCCCTCCACTTT.

The gene calls are TRBV7-9 and TRBJ1-2; 7 bases are a match to TRBD1. The CDR3 runs to 15 residues. The germline gives CDR1 SEHNR, CDR2 FQNEAQ (reference sequence). V was clipped by 5 bases and J by 4 bases; unmatched bases: 10. CDR3 nucleotides: TGTGCCAGCAGCGGAGGGGGCCAGGATATCTATGGCTACACCTTC. This encodes CASSGGGQDIYGYTF.

The genes are TRBV4-1 and TRBJ1-2; D is unclear. Trimming left V 5 bases short and J 3 bases short, with 16 bases between. This CDR3 is built from 15 residues. From germline, CDR1 is MGHRA and CDR2 YSYEKL. DNA of the CDR3: TGCGCCAGCAGCTACGACACCTCCGGGTACTATGGCTACACCTTC. Translating it yields CASSYDTSGYYGYTF.

This clone was seen a few times. DNA of the CDR3: TGTGCCAGCAGCGATCACGAGGGCGGGGGGCCGTCCTACGAGCAGTACTTC. Protein sequence: CASSDHEGGGPSYEQYF. J is TRBJ2-7 and V is TRBV9; 8 bases are a match to TRBD2. V shed 3 bases, J shed 1 base, and the junction held 12 bases outside the gene matches. The germline V gene has CDR1 SGDLS and CDR2 YYNGEE. The CDR3 has 17 residues.

This clone appeared a few times. J is TRBJ2-2 and V is TRBV30; 9 nucleotides agree with TRBD1. J lost 2 bases, V lost 1 base, and 2 bases had no gene match. This CDR3 comprises 15 residues. The germline CDR1 and CDR2 sequences are GTSNPN and SVGIG (reference sequence). Here the CDR3 DNA reads TGTGCCTGGAGTGGGGGACAGGGAAACACCGGGGAGCTGTTTTTT. It codes for CAWSGGQGNTGELFF.